A single sample is the source of the 32 T cell receptor beta chains below, sequenced in a study of cytomegalovirus exposure and HLA in healthy donors. PCR used 60 Vbeta primers and 13 Jbeta primers. Using immunoSEQ multiplex PCR, the repertoire was profiled, and TCRdb retains in-frame clones only, with some absent. The table lists roughly 100,000 clones, roughly three quarters of them singletons. The sequencing input was PBMCs. The receptors were sampled from a male donor in good health and CMV-seropositive.

A single count supports this clone. The gene calls are TRBV19 and TRBJ2-7; no firm D call. Trimming left V 5 bases short and J 0 bases short, with 11 bases between. This CDR3 region has 14 residues. Germline loops: CDR1 LNHDA, CDR2 SQIVND (reference sequence). The CDR3 sequence is CASSGTAFSYEQYF. The CDR3 DNA is TGTGCCAGTAGTGGCACAGCTTTCTCCTACGAGCAGTACTTC. Full variable domain (missing parts from reference TRBV19 and TRBJ2-7): DGGITQSPKYLFRKEGQNVTLSCEQNLNHDAMYWYRQDPGQGLRLIYYSQIVNDFQKGDIAEGYSVSREKKESFPLTVTSAQKNPTAFYLCASSGTAFSYEQYFGPGTRLTVT.

This clone was counted only a few times. V usage is TRBV11-2 and J usage is TRBJ2-3; unclear D gene. CDR1 and CDR2 (germline): SGHAT, FQNNGV. Trimming took off 8 bases at V and 2 bases at J, with 11 bases between the two ends. The CDR3 consists of 13 residues. The CDR3 DNA reads as TGTGCCAGCCAGAAGCGCAACACAGATACGCAGTATTTT. Translation: CASQKRNTDTQYF.

This chain connects TRBV11-2 to TRBJ2-7; 11 bases line up with TRBD2. CDR3 length equals 18 residues. Germline loops: CDR1 SGHAT, CDR2 FQNNGV. Trimming removed 3 bases from V and 3 bases from J; junction bases left unmatched: 13. CDR3 amino acids: CASSFELAGGPGFYEQYF. In nucleotides, the CDR3 is TGTGCCAGCAGCTTCGAATTAGCGGGAGGGCCAGGGTTCTACGAGCAGTACTTC. The entire variable domain, with the rest obtained from reference TRBV11-2 and TRBJ2-7, is as follows: EAGVAQSPRYKIIEKRQSVAFWCNPISGHATLYWYQQILGQGPKLLIQFQNNGVVDDSQLPKDRFSAERLKGVDSTLKIQPAKLEDSAVYLCASSFELAGGPGFYEQYFGPGTRLTVT.

CDR3 sequence: CASTTGTSNYEQYF. The CDR3 DNA sequence: TGTGCCAGCACCACCGGGACTAGCAACTACGAGCAGTACTTC. The V gene is TRBV28, the J gene TRBJ2-7, with 9 nucleotides matching TRBD2. Per germline, CDR1 MDHEN and CDR2 SYDVKM. Trimming cost V 7 bases and J 3 bases; bases outside gene matches: 7. The length of the CDR3 is 14 residues. Full variable domain (missing parts from reference TRBV28 and TRBJ2-7): DVKVTQSSRYLVKRTGEKVFLECVQDMDHENMFWYRQDPGLGLRLIYFSYDVKMKEKGDIPEGYSVSREKKERFSLILESASTNQTSMYLCASTTGTSNYEQYFGPGTRLTVT.

The genes are TRBV6-1 and TRBJ2-7; 7 nucleotides match TRBD2. The CDR3 is made up of 15 amino acids. The J segment lost 1 base and the V segment lost 3 bases, leaving 6 bases of the junction unmatched. Per germline, CDR1 MNHNS and CDR2 SASEGT. CDR3: CASSDPGGGSYEQYF. The CDR3 DNA sequence: TGTGCCAGCAGTGATCCGGGAGGCGGTTCCTACGAGCAGTACTTC.

This clone has only a few counts. J is TRBJ2-3 and V is TRBV20-1; TRBD1 is a possible D gene (6 bases). V lost 2 bases, J lost 12 bases, and 12 bases lay in between. The CDR3 has 11 residues. Germline loops: CDR1 DFQATT, CDR2 SNEGSKA (reference sequence). Written as DNA, the CDR3 is TGCAGTGCTAGACGGACAGCCAGTCAGTATTTT. Protein: CSARRTASQYF.

The chain uses TRBV6-5 and TRBJ1-4; 8 bases line up with TRBD1. Germline V gives CDR1 MNHEY, CDR2 SVGAGI. The J segment lost 6 bases and the V segment lost 9 bases, leaving 12 bases of the junction unmatched. The CDR3 totals 15 residues. As DNA, the CDR3 is TGTGCCAGTACCCCCTCCGGGACAGGATATGAAAAACTGTTTTTT. It specifies CASTPSGTGYEKLFF.

This clone was counted once. V and J are TRBV19 and TRBJ2-5, with D perhaps TRBD1 (6 bases). Germline V CDR1 and CDR2: LNHDA, SQIVND (reference sequence). V was pared by 5 bases and J by 1 base, with 8 bases between. This CDR3 has 13 amino acids. CDR3 DNA: TGTGCCAGTAGTTGGGGGCTCCAAGAGACCCAGTACTTC. Encoded protein: CASSWGLQETQYF.

The chain carries TRBV27 and TRBJ1-1; 9 nucleotides match TRBD1. Germline CDR1 and CDR2: MNHEY and SMNVEV (reference sequence). The V and J ends lost 5 bases and 10 bases, in that order; junction bases with no gene match: 14. The CDR3 has 15 amino acids. In nucleotides, the CDR3 is TGTGCCAGCAGTCCGACTCTGGGGACAGGGCTCATAGCTTTCTTT. The encoded protein is CASSPTLGTGLIAFF.

In its sample, this clone was seen once. J is TRBJ2-1 and V is TRBV15; 10 positions agree with TRBD2. The trim removed 1 base at V and 4 bases at J, leaving 4 bases unmatched. This CDR3 region has 16 residues. Per the germline V gene, CDR1 is LNHNV and CDR2 is YYDKDF (reference sequence). The CDR3 protein is CATSRAGTSAYNEQFF. The CDR3 DNA is TGTGCCACCAGCAGAGCCGGGACTAGCGCATACAATGAGCAGTTCTTC.

V usage is TRBV7-9 and J usage is TRBJ2-5, with 10 bases that match TRBD1. There are 14 residues in the CDR3. V was pared by 5 bases and J by 4 bases, with 4 bases of the junction left unmatched. Germline V gene sequence: CDR1 SEHNR, CDR2 FQNEAQ (reference sequence). The CDR3 DNA follows: TGTGCCAGCAGCGTGGACAGGGGGGGAGAGACCCAGTACTTC. This codes for CASSVDRGGETQYF.

This clone was picked up one time. The chain carries TRBV14 and TRBJ1-2; D call uncertain. The CDR3 is 15 residues long. V shed 0 bases and J shed 4 bases, with 12 bases lying between them. The germline gives CDR1 SGHDN, CDR2 FVKESK. The CDR3 loop reads CASSQDYGKPYGYTF. DNA of the CDR3: TGTGCCAGCAGCCAAGATTACGGTAAACCCTATGGCTACACCTTC.

This sequence joins TRBV7-2 and TRBJ2-5, with 9 positions matching TRBD1. CDR1 is SGHTA and CDR2 is FQGNSA in the germline V gene. J gave up 5 bases and V 3 bases, and 1 base lay outside the gene matches. There are 13 residues in the CDR3. CDR3 bases: TGTGCCAGCAGCTTGACAGGGGGTGAGACCCAGTACTTC. It translates to CASSLTGGETQYF.

The chain combines TRBV6-5 with TRBJ1-6; D remains ambiguous. CDR3 length: 12 amino acids. Trimming shortened V by 4 bases and J by 9 bases, and 7 bases separated the two germline ends. Germline V gives CDR1 MNHEY, CDR2 SVGAGI. The CDR3 here is CASSSTSSPLHF. DNA of the CDR3: TGTGCCAGCAGTTCAACTAGTTCACCCCTCCACTTT.

This clone was counted only a few times. This chain uses TRBV9 with TRBJ2-1; 7 bases map to TRBD2. J gave up 6 bases and V 0 bases, and 3 bases lay outside the gene matches. The CDR3 has 14 amino acids. Germline V gives CDR1 SGDLS, CDR2 YYNGEE. In DNA, the CDR3 is TGTGCCAGCAGCGTAGGTGGGAGGGCCAATGAGCAGTTCTTC. Residues: CASSVGGRANEQFF.

This clone was detected only once. The chain links TRBV6-5 to TRBJ1-2; D is perhaps TRBD1 (5 bases). The germline V gene has CDR1 MNHEY and CDR2 SVGAGI. The CDR3 runs 15 residues. Trimming removed 5 bases at V and 2 bases at J, with 15 bases between. This CDR3 reads CASSTSGEQNYGYTF. CDR3 nucleotides: TGTGCCAGCAGTACCTCGGGGGAGCAGAACTATGGCTACACCTTC.

This clone was seen once. The chain employs TRBV5-1 and TRBJ2-3; TRBD1 matches at 9 bases. Germline lookup yields CDR1 SGHRS and CDR2 YFSETQ. J was trimmed by 4 bases and V by 2 bases; bases with no gene match: 8. The CDR3 loop spans 16 amino acids. CDR3 sequence (DNA): TGCGCCAGCAGCTTACAGGACAGGGGCGCCGCAGATACGCAGTATTTT. Translating it yields CASSLQDRGAADTQYF.

The V gene is TRBV2, the J gene TRBJ1-2; D might be TRBD1 (5 bases). Germline V gene data show CDR1 as SNHLY and CDR2 as FYNNEI. Trimming stripped 3 bases from V and 6 bases from J, with 11 bases between. The CDR3 totals 13 residues. As DNA, the CDR3 is TGTGCCAGCAGTGAGGTCAGGGAAGATGGCTACACCTTC. Residues: CASSEVREDGYTF.

The chain recombines TRBV7-2 with TRBJ2-7; 10 positions match TRBD1. CDR3 length equals 16 residues. V shed 1 base, J shed 2 bases, and the junction held 5 bases outside the gene matches. Germline CDR1 reads SGHTA; CDR2 reads FQGNSA. CDR3 amino acids: CASSLGQGAKAYEQYF. In DNA form, the CDR3 reads TGTGCCAGCAGCTTAGGACAGGGGGCAAAAGCCTACGAGCAGTACTTC.

The chain couples TRBV18 to TRBJ1-5; 10 nucleotides match TRBD1. The V and J ends lost 4 bases and 6 bases, in that order; junction bases with no gene match: 6. The germline CDR1 and CDR2 sequences are KGHSH and LQKENI. This CDR3 contains 15 residues. The CDR3 is CASSLTGTGVQPQHF. In DNA form, the CDR3 reads TGTGCCAGCTCACTAACCGGGACAGGGGTTCAGCCCCAGCATTTT. The complete variable domain, with remaining parts taken from reference TRBV18 and TRBJ1-5, reads NAGVMQNPRHLVRRRGQEARLRCSPMKGHSHVYWYRQLPEEGLKFMVYLQKENIIDESGMPKERFSAEFPKEGPSILRIQQVVRGDSAAYFCASSLTGTGVQPQHFGDGTRLSIL.

The chain is built from TRBV28 and TRBJ2-3; D is unclear. Germline lookup yields CDR1 MDHEN and CDR2 SYDVKM. The V and J ends lost 1 base and 5 bases respectively, with 7 bases between them. The CDR3 is made up of 13 amino acids. CDR3 in DNA: TGTGCCAGCAGTTTATCCTCTATAGATACGCAGTATTTT. This gives the protein CASSLSSIDTQYF.

CDR3 coding DNA: TGCGCCAGCAGCTTGTTATTTGGGACAGGGGGCGCGGATACGCAGTATTTT. This encodes CASSLLFGTGGADTQYF. The chain links TRBV5-1 to TRBJ2-3, with 12 bases matching TRBD1. This CDR3 region has 17 residues. CDR1 is SGHRS and CDR2 is YFSETQ in the germline V gene. V was clipped by 1 base and J by 6 bases; unmatched bases: 9.

The chain joins TRBV28 to TRBJ2-7; 9 bases map to TRBD2. V lost 3 bases to trimming and J lost 3 bases; unmatched junction nucleotides: 9. This CDR3 has 16 residues. The germline V gene encodes CDR1 MDHEN and CDR2 SYDVKM. The chain's CDR3 is CASSFLAGEISYEQYF. The CDR3 region has the DNA TGTGCCAGCAGTTTCTTAGCGGGAGAGATCAGCTACGAGCAGTACTTC. The entire variable domain, with the rest obtained from reference TRBV28 and TRBJ2-7, is as follows: DVKVTQSSRYLVKRTGEKVFLECVQDMDHENMFWYRQDPGLGLRLIYFSYDVKMKEKGDIPEGYSVSREKKERFSLILESASTNQTSMYLCASSFLAGEISYEQYFGPGTRLTVT.

The CDR3 sequence is CASSLGTSGTYEQYF. The CDR3 DNA sequence: TGCGCCAGCAGCTTGGGGACTAGCGGGACCTACGAGCAGTACTTC. This chain connects TRBV5-1 to TRBJ2-5, with TRBD2 matching over 12 bases. The J call could be wrong; TRBJ2-7 is a better fit for the DNA end. The CDR3 runs to 15 residues. Germline V gene lookup returns CDR1 SGHRS and CDR2 YFSETQ.

A few counts support this clone. The gene calls are TRBV7-3 and TRBJ2-2; D remains unclear. Germline lookup yields CDR1 SGHTA and CDR2 FQGTGA. The CDR3 has 16 residues. The V end lost 5 bases, the J end lost 0 bases, and 13 bases lay between the germline ends. The CDR3 protein is CASSQTSGANTGELFF. The CDR3 DNA reads TGTGCCAGCAGCCAGACAAGTGGCGCGAACACCGGGGAGCTGTTTTTT.

The chain carries TRBV27 and TRBJ2-7; TRBD1 agrees at 10 bases. Trimming removed 4 bases from V and 6 bases from J; junction bases left unmatched: 3. There are 13 residues in the CDR3. The germline CDR1 and CDR2 sequences are MNHEY and SMNVEV (reference sequence). The CDR3 bases are TGTGCCAGCAGTTCAGGGACAGGGGTCGAGCAGTACTTC. This translates into CASSSGTGVEQYF.

This rearrangement joins TRBV11-2 to TRBJ1-2; D not certain. V was pared by 3 bases and J by 8 bases, with 13 bases between. This CDR3 comprises 13 residues. Germline CDR1 and CDR2: SGHAT and FQNNGV. The CDR3 here is CASSLSDYPGYTF. The CDR3 DNA reads TGTGCCAGCAGCTTGAGTGATTATCCCGGCTACACCTTC.

The chain combines TRBV27 with TRBJ2-7; D is possibly TRBD2 (7 bases). Trimming cost V 4 bases and J 7 bases, with 14 bases left between them. The germline CDR1 and CDR2 sequences are MNHEY and SMNVEV (reference sequence). This CDR3 contains 13 residues. The CDR3 loop is CASSYGGRGEQYF. CDR3 in DNA: TGTGCCAGCAGTTATGGGGGGAGGGGGGAGCAGTACTTC.

The chain joins TRBV9 to TRBJ1-1, with 7 bases aligning to TRBD1. Germline values: CDR1 SGDLS, CDR2 YYNGEE. This CDR3 has 17 amino acids. Germline trimming cut 1 base from V and 1 base from J; bases unmatched to any gene: 10. CDR3 sequence (DNA): TGTGCCAGCAGCGTACAATCCGTGACAGGGCCGAACACTGAAGCTTTCTTT. Translation gives CASSVQSVTGPNTEAFF.

The rearrangement joins TRBV27 to TRBJ2-3; 7 positions match TRBD2. The CDR3 contains 14 residues. V lost 0 bases to trimming and J lost 5 bases; unmatched junction nucleotides: 2. The germline V gene encodes CDR1 MNHEY and CDR2 SMNVEV (reference sequence). CDR3 coding DNA: TGTGCCAGCAGTTTATCGGCGGGAGTAGATACGCAGTATTTT. Protein: CASSLSAGVDTQYF.

This chain joins TRBV5-1 and TRBJ2-1, with TRBD2 matching 11 bases. Germline V gives CDR1 SGHRS, CDR2 YFSETQ. This CDR3 region has 16 residues. With 2 bases clipped from V and 3 bases from J, the junction kept 4 bases outside the gene matches. CDR3 loop: CASSLLAGGGYNEQFF. CDR3 DNA sequence: TGCGCCAGCAGCTTATTAGCGGGGGGGGGCTACAATGAGCAGTTCTTC.

The CDR3: CATSRRAVESGQFF. CDR3 nucleotides: TGTGCCACCAGCAGAAGGGCCGTGGAGAGCGGGCAGTTCTTC. The chain joins TRBV15 to TRBJ2-1; the D gene is possibly TRBD2 (5 bases). This CDR3 region has 14 residues. Trimming stripped 2 bases from V and 12 bases from J, with 17 bases between. Germline-derived CDR1 and CDR2 are LNHNV and YYDKDF (reference sequence).